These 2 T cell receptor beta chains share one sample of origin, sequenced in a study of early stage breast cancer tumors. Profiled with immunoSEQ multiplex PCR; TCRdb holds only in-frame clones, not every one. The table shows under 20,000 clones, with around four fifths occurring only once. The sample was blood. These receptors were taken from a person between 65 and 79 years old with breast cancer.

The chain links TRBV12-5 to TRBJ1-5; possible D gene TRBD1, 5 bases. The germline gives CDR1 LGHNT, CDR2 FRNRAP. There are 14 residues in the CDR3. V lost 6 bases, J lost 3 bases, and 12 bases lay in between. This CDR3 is CASGVQGHNQPQHF. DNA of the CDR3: TGTGCTAGTGGAGTTCAGGGTCACAATCAGCCCCAGCATTTT. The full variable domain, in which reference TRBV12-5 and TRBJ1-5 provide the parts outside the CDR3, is DARVTQTPRHKVTEMGQEVTMRCQPILGHNTVFWYRQTMMQGLELLAYFRNRAPLDDSGMPKDRFSAEMPDATLATLKIQPSEPRDSAVYFCASGVQGHNQPQHFGDGTRLSIL.

This chain's CDR3 is CSVGTGWNTEAFF. The CDR3 nucleotides are TGCAGCGTTGGAACAGGGTGGAACACTGAAGCTTTCTTT. This rearrangement joins TRBV29-1 to TRBJ1-1; a weak D match, TRBD1 (6 bases). Germline values: CDR1 SQVTM, CDR2 ANQGSEA. The V and J ends lost 4 bases and 1 base respectively, with 10 bases between them. The length of the CDR3 is 13 residues. The full variable domain, with the rest looked up from reference TRBV29-1 and TRBJ1-1, is SAVISQKPSRDICQRGTSLTIQCQVDSQVTMMFWYRQQPGQSLTLIATANQGSEATYESGFVIDKFPISRPNLTFSTLTVSNMSPEDSSIYLCSVGTGWNTEAFFGQGTRLTVV.